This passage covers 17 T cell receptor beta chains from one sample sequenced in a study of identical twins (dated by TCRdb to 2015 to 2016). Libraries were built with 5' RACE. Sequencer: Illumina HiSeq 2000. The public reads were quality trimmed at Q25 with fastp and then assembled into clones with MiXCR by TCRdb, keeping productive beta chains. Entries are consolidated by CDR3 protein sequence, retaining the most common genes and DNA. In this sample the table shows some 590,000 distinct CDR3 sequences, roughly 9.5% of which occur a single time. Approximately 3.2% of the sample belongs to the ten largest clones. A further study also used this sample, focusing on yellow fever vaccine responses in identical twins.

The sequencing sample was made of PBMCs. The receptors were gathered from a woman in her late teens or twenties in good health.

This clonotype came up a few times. The CDR3 sequence is CASSPPGQGYTGELFF. CDR3 nucleotides: TGCGCCAGCAGCCCCCCGGGACAGGGATACACCGGGGAGCTGTTTTTT. The chain has TRBV5-1 and TRBJ2-2; 9 positions match TRBD1. The germline V gene has CDR1 SGHRS and CDR2 YFSETQ. CDR3 length: 16 amino acids. J gave up 3 bases and V 4 bases, and 7 bases lay outside the gene matches.

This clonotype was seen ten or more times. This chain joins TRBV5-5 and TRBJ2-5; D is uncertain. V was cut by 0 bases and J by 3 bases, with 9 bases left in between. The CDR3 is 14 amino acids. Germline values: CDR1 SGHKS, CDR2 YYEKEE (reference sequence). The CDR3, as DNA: TGTGCCAGCAGCTTGGAGTTGTGGGAAGAGACCCAGTACTTC. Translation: CASSLELWEETQYF.

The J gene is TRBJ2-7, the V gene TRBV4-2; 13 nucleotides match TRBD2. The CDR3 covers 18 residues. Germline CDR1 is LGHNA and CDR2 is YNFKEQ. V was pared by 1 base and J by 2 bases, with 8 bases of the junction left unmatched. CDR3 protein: CASSQGLAGGLLTYEQYF. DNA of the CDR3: TGTGCCAGCAGCCAAGGACTAGCGGGAGGCCTGCTAACCTACGAGCAGTACTTC.

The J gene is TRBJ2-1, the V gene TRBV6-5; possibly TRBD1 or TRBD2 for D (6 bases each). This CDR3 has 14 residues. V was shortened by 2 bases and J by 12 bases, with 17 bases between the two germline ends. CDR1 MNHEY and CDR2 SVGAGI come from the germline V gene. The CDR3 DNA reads TGTGCCAGCAGTTACGCTGGGGGGCTAGCTGGGCAGTTCTTC. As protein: CASSYAGGLAGQFF.

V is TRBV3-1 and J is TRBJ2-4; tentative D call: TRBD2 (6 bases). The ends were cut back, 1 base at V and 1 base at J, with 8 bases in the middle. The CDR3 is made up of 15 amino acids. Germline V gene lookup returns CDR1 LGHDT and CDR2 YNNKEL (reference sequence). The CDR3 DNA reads TGTGCCAGCAGCCAAGGCGGAGGGGCCAAAAACATTCAGTACTTC. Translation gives CASSQGGGAKNIQYF.

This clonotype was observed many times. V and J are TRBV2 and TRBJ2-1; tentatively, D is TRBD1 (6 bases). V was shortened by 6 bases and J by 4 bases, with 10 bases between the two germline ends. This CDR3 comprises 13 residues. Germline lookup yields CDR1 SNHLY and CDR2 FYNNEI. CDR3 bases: TGTGCCAGCAGAGGGACATTGTACAATGAGCAGTTCTTC. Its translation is CASRGTLYNEQFF.

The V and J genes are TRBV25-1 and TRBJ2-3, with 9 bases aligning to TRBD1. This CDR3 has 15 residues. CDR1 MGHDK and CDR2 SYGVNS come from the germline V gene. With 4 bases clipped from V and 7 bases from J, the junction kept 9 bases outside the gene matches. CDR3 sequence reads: CASSGPGTGLYTQYF. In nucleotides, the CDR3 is TGTGCCAGCAGTGGTCCCGGGACAGGGTTGTATACGCAGTATTTT.

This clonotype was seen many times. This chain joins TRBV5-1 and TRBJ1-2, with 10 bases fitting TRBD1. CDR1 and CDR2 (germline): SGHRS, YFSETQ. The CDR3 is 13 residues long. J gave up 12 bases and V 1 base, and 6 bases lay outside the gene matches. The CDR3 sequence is CASSLIGTGEDTF. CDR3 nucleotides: TGCGCCAGCAGCTTGATCGGGACAGGGGAGGACACCTTC.

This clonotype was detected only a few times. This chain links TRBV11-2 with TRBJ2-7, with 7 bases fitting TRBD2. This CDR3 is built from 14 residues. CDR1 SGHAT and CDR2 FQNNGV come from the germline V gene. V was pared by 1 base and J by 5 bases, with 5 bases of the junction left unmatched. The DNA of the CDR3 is TGTGCCAGCAGCTTAGTCGGGAGGCCCCACGAGCAGTACTTC. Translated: CASSLVGRPHEQYF.

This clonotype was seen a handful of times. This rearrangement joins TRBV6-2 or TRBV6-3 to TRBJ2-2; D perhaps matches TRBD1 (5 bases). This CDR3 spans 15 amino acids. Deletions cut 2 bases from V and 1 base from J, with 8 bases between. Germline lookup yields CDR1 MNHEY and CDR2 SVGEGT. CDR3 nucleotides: TGTGCCAGCAGTTACAGCCAGGGGAACACCGGGGAGCTGTTTTTT. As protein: CASSYSQGNTGELFF.

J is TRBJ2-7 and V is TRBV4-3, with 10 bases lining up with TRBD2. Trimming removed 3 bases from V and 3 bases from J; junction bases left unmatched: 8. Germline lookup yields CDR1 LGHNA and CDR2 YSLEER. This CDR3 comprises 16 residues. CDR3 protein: CASSQTRLAGNYEQYF. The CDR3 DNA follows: TGCGCCAGCAGCCAGACAAGACTAGCGGGTAACTACGAGCAGTACTTC.

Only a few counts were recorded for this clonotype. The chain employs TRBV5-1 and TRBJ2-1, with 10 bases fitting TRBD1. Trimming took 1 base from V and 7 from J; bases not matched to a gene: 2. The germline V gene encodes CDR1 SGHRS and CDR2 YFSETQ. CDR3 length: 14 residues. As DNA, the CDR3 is TGCGCCAGCAGCTTGTGGGACAGGGGAAATGAGCAGTTCTTC. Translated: CASSLWDRGNEQFF.

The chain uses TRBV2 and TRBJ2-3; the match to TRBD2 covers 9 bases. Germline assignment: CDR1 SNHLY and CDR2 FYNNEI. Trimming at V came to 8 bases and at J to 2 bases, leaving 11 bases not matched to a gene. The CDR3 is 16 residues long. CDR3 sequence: CASQRGGRALTDTQYF. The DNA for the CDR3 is TGTGCCAGCCAGCGTGGCGGGAGGGCCCTCACAGATACGCAGTATTTT.

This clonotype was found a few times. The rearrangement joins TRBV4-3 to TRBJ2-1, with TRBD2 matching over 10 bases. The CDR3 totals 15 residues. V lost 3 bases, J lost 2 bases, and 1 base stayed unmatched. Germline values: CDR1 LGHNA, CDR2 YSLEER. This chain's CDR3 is CASSHGTSAYNEQFF. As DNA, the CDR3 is TGCGCCAGCAGCCACGGGACTAGCGCCTACAATGAGCAGTTCTTC.

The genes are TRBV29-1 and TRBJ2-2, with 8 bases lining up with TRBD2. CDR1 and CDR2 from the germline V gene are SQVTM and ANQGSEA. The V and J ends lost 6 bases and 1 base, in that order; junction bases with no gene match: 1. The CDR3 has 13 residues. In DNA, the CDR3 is TGCAGCGTCGCGGGGGGGAACACCGGGGAGCTGTTTTTT. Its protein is CSVAGGNTGELFF.

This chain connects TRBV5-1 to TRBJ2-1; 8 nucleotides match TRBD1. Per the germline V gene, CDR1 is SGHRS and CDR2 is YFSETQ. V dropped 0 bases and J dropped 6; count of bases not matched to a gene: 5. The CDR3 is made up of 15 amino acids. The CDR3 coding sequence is TGCGCCAGCAGCTTGGGGGACAGGAAGAGCAATGAGCAGTTCTTC. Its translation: CASSLGDRKSNEQFF.

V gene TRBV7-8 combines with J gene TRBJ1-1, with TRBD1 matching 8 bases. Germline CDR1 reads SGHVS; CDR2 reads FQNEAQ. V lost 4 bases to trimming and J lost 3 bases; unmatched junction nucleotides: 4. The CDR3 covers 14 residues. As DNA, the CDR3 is TGTGCCAGCAGCTGGGACAGGATGGACACTGAAGCTTTCTTT. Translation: CASSWDRMDTEAFF.